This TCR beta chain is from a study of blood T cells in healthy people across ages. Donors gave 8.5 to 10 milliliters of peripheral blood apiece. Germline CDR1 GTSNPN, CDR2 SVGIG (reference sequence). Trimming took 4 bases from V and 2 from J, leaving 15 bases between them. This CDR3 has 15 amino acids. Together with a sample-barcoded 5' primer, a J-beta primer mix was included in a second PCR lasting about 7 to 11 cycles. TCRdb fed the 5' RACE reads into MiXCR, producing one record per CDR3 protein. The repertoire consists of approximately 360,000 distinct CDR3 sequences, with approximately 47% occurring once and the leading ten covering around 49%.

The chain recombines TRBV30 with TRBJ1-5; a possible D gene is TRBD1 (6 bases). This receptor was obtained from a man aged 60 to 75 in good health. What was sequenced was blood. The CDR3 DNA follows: TGTGCCTGGAACCTACAGGGTGTCGGCAATCAGCCCCAGCATTTT. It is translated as CAWNLQGVGNQPQHF.